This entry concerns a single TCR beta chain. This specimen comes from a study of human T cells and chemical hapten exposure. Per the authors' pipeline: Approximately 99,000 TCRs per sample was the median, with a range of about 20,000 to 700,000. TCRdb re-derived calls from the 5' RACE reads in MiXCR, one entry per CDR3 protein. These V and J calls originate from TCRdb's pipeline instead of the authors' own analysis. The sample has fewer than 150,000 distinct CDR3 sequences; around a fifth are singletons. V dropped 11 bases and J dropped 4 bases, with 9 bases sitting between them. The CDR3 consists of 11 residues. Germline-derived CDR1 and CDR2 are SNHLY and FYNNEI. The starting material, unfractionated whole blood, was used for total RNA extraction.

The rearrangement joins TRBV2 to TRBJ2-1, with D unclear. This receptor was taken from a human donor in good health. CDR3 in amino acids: CARSRYNEQFF. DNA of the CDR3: TGTGCCCGGTCCCGTTACAATGAGCAGTTCTTC.